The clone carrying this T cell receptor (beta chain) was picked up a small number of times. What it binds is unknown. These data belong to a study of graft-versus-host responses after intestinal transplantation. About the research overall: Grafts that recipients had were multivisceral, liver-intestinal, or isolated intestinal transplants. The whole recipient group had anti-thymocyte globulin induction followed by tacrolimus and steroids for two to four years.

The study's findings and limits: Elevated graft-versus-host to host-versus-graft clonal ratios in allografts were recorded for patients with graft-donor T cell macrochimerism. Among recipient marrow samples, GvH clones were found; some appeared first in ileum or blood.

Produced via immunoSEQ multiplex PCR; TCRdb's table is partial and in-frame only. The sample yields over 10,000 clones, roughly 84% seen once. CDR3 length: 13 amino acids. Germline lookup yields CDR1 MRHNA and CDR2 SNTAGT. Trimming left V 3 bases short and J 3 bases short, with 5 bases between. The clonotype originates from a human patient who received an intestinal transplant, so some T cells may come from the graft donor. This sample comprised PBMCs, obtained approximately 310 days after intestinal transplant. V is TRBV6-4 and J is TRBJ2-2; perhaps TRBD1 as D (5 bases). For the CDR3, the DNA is TGTGCCAGCAGTGAAGGGGACACCGGGGAGCTGTTTTTT. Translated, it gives CASSEGDTGELFF.